This T cell receptor beta chain was recovered during a study of blood T cell repertoires in COVID-19. On the study more broadly: Samples of COVID-19 (acute and convalescent) were obtained from the United States, Italy and Spain. The analysed material was cDNA or gDNA that came from T cells, B-cell-depleted T cells, or PBMCs.

Germline-derived CDR1 and CDR2 are SGHDT and YYEEEE. This CDR3 is built from 15 residues. Between the trimmed V and J ends, which lost 2 bases and 0 bases, there was a span of 8 bases. Those enrolled in Seattle joined during active infection and were followed longitudinally afterward. Profiled with immunoSEQ multiplex PCR; TCRdb holds only in-frame clones, not every one. The sample comprises about 69,000 clones, approximately 80% of which are singletons, and roughly 13% rests with the top ten. The rearrangement uses TRBV5-6 and TRBJ2-2, with D possibly matching TRBD2 (5 bases). Sequenced material: peripheral blood. The receptor comes from a man aged 45-65 years with COVID-19, enrolled during active disease. The CDR3 DNA is TGTGCCAGCAGCTTCCCCGGGACGAACACCGGGGAGCTGTTTTTT. This encodes CASSFPGTNTGELFF.